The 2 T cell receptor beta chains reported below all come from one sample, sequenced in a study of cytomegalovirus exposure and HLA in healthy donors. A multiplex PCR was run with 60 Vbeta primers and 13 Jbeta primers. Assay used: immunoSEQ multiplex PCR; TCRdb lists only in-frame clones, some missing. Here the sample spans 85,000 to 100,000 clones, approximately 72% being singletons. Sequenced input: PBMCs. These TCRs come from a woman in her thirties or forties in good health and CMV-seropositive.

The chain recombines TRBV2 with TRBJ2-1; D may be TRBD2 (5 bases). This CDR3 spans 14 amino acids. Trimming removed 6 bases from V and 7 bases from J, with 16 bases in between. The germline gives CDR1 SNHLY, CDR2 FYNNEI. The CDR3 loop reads CASSSSGSGNEQFF. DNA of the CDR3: TGTGCCAGCAGCTCGAGCGGCTCAGGAAATGAGCAGTTCTTC.

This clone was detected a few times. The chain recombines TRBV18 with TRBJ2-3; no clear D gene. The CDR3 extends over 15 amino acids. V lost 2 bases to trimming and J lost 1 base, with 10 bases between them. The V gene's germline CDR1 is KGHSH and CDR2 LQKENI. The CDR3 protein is CASSPLTSGTDTQYF. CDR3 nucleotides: TGTGCCAGCTCACCATTGACTTCGGGCACAGATACGCAGTATTTT. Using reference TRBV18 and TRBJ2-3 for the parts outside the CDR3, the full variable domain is NAGVMQNPRHLVRRRGQEARLRCSPMKGHSHVYWYRQLPEEGLKFMVYLQKENIIDESGMPKERFSAEFPKEGPSILRIQQVVRGDSAAYFCASSPLTSGTDTQYFGPGTRLTVL.